This TCR beta chain appears in the sequencing data of a study of blood T cells in healthy people across ages. This clonotype was counted between two and nine times. Its antigen is not known. The germline CDR1 and CDR2 sequences are LGHNA and YSLEER. The CDR3 has 18 amino acids. J gave up 2 bases and V 3 bases, and 6 bases lay outside the gene matches. Primed by a sample-barcoded 5' primer and a J-beta primer mix, a second PCR proceeded for about 6 to 12 cycles. Per sample, CDR3-containing paired-end reads numbered at least 3 million. TCRdb re-analysed the 5' RACE reads in MiXCR, keeping a single row per CDR3 protein. This table has over 600,000 distinct CDR3 sequences, more than 50% appearing once. Study outcomes and limitations: As naive T cell percentage varied, TCR beta diversity correlated strongly with it.

The study isolated at least 6 million PBMCs from each sample. The chain joins TRBV4-3 to TRBJ2-6; 11 bases are a match to TRBD1. This receptor was taken from a man aged 35-49 years in good health. The sequenced sample consisted of blood. In DNA form, the CDR3 reads TGCGCCAGCAGCCACCAGTGGGGACAGGGGGCTGGGGCCAACGTCCTGACTTTC. Its translation is CASSHQWGQGAGANVLTF.